This T cell receptor (beta chain) was captured in a study of T cell repertoires in cytomegalovirus infection. Study in general: Selected CMV epitopes included recently identified HLA-C-restricted ones as well as well-studied HLA-B-restricted ones. Both a matching HLA type and CMV infection were indicated by public TCR beta signatures. The study's findings and limits: HLA-C-restricted TCR beta clonotypes specific for CMV led the ex vivo response.

CDR3 size: 15 residues. V was shortened by 3 bases and J by 7 bases, with 16 bases between the two germline ends. The germline V gene has CDR1 MNHEY and CDR2 SMNVEV (reference sequence). This clonotype was seen only a few times. Its target is not known. TCRdb re-called the reads with MiXCR, one entry per CDR3 protein. Of 110,000 to 150,000 distinct CDR3 sequences listed, more than 30% are singletons. V usage is TRBV27 and J usage is TRBJ2-1; tentative D call: TRBD1 (6 bases). The sequence was obtained from a human donor in good health (CMV status not recorded). Some clones in this sample may be carry-over from other donors' samples. Sequencing was performed on CD8+ T cells from cultured PBMCs, taken from culture after CMV antigen stimulation. CDR3 sequence (DNA): TGTGCCAGCAGTTTGGCAGGGGCCTATTCTAATGAGCAGTTCTTC. Amino acid sequence: CASSLAGAYSNEQFF.